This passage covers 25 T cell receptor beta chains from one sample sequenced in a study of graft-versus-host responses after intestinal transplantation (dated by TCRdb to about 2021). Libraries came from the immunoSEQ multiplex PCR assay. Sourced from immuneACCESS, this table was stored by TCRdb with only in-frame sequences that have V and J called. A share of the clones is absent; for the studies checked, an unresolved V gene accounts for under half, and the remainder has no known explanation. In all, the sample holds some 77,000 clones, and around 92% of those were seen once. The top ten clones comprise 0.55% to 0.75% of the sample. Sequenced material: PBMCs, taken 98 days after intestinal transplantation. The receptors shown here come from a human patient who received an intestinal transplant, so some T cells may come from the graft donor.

CDR3 sequence (DNA): TGTGCCAGCTCACCGAGGGGTCAGGACTATGGCTACACCTTC. Protein sequence: CASSPRGQDYGYTF. The rearrangement uses TRBV18 and TRBJ1-2, with TRBD1 as a possible D gene (5 bases). The CDR3 has 14 amino acids. Germline lookup yields CDR1 KGHSH and CDR2 LQKENI. The V and J ends lost 3 bases and 3 bases respectively, with 11 bases between them.

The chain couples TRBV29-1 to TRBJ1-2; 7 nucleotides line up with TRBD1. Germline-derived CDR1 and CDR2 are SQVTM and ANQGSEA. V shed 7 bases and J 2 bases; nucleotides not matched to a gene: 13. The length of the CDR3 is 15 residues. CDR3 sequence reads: CSARDRTGTNYGYTF. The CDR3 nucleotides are TGCAGCGCCCGAGACCGGACAGGAACAAACTATGGCTACACCTTC.

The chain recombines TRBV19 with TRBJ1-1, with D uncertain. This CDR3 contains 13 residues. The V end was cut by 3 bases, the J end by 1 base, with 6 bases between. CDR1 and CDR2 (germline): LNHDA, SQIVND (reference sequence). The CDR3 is CASSMSGNTEAFF. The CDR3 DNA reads TGTGCCAGTAGTATGTCGGGGAACACTGAAGCTTTCTTT.

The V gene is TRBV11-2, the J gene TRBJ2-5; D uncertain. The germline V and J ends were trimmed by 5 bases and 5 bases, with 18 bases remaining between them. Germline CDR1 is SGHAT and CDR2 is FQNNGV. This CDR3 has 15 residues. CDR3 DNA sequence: TGTGCCAGCAGCGCCGGCCTGGGCAGTGGGGAGACCCAGTACTTC. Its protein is CASSAGLGSGETQYF. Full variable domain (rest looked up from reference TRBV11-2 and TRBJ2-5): EAGVAQSPRYKIIEKRQSVAFWCNPISGHATLYWYQQILGQGPKLLIQFQNNGVVDDSQLPKDRFSAERLKGVDSTLKIQPAKLEDSAVYLCASSAGLGSGETQYFGPGTRLLVL.

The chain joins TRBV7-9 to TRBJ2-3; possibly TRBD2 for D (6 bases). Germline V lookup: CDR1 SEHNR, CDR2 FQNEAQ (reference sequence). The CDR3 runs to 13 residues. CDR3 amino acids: CAPASVSTDTQYF. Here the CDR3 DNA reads TGTGCGCCGGCTAGCGTTAGCACAGATACGCAGTATTTT. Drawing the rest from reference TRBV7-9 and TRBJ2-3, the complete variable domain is DTGVSQNPRHKITKRGQNVTFRCDPISEHNRLYWYRQTLGQGPEFLTYFQNEAQLEKSRLLSDRFSAERPKGSFSTLEIQRTEQGDSAMYLCAPASVSTDTQYFGPGTRLTVL.

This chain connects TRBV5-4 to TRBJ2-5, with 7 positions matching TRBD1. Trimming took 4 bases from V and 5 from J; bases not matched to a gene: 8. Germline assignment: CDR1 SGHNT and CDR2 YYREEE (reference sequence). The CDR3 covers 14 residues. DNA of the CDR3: TGTGCCAGCAGCCCGACAGGGAGAACGGAGACCCAGTACTTC. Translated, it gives CASSPTGRTETQYF.

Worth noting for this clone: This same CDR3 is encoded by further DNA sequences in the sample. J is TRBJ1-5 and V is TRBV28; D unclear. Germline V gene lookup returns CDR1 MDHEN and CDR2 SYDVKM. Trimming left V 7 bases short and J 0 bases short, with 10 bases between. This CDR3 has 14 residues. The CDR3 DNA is TGTGCCAGCACTGCCCATTATAGCAATCAGCCCCAGCATTTT. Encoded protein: CASTAHYSNQPQHF. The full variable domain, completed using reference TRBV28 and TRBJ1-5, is DVKVTQSSRYLVKRTGEKVFLECVQDMDHENMFWYRQDPGLGLRLIYFSYDVKMKEKGDIPEGYSVSREKKERFSLILESASTNQTSMYLCASTAHYSNQPQHFGDGTRLSIL.

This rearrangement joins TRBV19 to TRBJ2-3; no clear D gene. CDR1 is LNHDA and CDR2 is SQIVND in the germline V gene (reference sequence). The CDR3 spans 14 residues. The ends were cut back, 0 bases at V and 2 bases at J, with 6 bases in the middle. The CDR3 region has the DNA TGTGCCAGTAGTATAGAAGGAAACACAGATACGCAGTATTTT. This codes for CASSIEGNTDTQYF.

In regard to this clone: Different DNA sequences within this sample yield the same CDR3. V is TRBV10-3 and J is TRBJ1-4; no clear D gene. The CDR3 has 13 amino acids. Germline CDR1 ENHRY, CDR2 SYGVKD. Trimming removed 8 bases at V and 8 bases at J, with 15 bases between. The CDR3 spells CAIGGGREEKLFF. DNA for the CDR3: TGTGCCATCGGAGGAGGGAGGGAAGAAAAACTGTTTTTT.

The CDR3 nucleotides read TGTGCCAGTAATGACAGGGTTCGGCAGCCCCAGCATTTT. Its translation is CASNDRVRQPQHF. The V call is TRBV19, the J call TRBJ1-5, with 7 nucleotides matching TRBD1. V gave up 7 bases and J gave up 7 bases; unmatched junction bases: 7. From germline, CDR1 is LNHDA and CDR2 SQIVND (reference sequence). The CDR3 length is 13 residues.

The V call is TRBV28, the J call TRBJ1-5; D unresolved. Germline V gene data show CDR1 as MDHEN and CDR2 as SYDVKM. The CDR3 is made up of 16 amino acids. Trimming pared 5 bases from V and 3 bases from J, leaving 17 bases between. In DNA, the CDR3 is TGTGCCAGCAGTACACCTTTTAGGGAATTCAATCAGCCCCAGCATTTT. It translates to CASSTPFREFNQPQHF. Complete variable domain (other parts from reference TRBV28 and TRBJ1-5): DVKVTQSSRYLVKRTGEKVFLECVQDMDHENMFWYRQDPGLGLRLIYFSYDVKMKEKGDIPEGYSVSREKKERFSLILESASTNQTSMYLCASSTPFREFNQPQHFGDGTRLSIL.

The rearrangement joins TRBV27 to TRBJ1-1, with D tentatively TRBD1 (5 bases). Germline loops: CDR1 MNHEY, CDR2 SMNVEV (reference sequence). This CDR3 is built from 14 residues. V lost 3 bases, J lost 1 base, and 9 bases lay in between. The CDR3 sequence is CASSFLGENTEAFF. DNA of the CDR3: TGTGCCAGCAGTTTTCTAGGGGAGAACACTGAAGCTTTCTTT.

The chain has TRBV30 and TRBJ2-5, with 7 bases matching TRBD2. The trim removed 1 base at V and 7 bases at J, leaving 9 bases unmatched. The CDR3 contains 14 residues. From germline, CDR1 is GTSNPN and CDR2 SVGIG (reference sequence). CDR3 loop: CAWSGLAVIGTQYF. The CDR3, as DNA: TGTGCCTGGAGTGGTCTAGCGGTTATCGGGACCCAGTACTTC.

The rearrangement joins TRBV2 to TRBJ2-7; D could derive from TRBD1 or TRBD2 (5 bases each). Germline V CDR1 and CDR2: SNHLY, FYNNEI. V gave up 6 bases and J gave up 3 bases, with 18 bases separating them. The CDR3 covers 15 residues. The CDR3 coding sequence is TGTGCCAGCAGAGACCGGGACGGACGGTTCTACGAGCAGTACTTC. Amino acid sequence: CASRDRDGRFYEQYF.

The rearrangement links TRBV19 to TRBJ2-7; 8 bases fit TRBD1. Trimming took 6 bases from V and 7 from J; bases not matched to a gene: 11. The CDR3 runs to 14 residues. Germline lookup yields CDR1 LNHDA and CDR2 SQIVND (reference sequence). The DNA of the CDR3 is TGTGCCAGTAGCTCCGGACAGGGCCGGGTAGAGCAGTACTTC. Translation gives CASSSGQGRVEQYF.

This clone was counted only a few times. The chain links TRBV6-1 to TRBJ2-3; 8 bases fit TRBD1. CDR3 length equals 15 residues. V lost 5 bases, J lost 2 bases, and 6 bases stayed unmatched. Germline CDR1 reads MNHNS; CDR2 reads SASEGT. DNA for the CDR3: TGTGCCAGCAGTCAGAGGGACAGGAACACAGATACGCAGTATTTT. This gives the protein CASSQRDRNTDTQYF.

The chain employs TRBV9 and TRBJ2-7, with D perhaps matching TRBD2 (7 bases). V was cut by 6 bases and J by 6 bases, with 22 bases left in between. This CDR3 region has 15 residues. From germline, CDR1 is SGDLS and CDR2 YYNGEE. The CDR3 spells CASNPGGQAGFEQYF. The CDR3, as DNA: TGTGCCAGCAACCCCGGGGGGCAGGCGGGGTTCGAGCAGTACTTC.

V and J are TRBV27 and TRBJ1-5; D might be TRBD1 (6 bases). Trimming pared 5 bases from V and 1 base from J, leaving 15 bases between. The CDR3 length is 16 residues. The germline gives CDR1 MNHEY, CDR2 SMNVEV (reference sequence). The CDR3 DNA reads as TGTGCCAGCAGTCCCCAGGGGTCGATAAGCAATCAGCCCCAGCATTTT. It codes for CASSPQGSISNQPQHF.

The CDR3 spells CASSQVRVLGNTEAFF. CDR3 coding DNA: TGCGCCAGCAGCCAAGTGCGGGTTTTGGGGAACACTGAAGCTTTCTTT. The chain combines TRBV4-1 with TRBJ1-1; D unresolved. CDR1 is MGHRA and CDR2 is YSYEKL in the germline V gene. V was clipped by 1 base and J by 1 base, with 13 bases between them. The CDR3 runs to 16 residues.

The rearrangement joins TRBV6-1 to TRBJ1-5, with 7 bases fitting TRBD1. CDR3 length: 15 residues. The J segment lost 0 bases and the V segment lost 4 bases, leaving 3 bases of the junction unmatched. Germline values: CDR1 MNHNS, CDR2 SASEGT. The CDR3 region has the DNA TGTGCCAGCAGTGCGGGACAGTATAGCAATCAGCCCCAGCATTTT. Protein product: CASSAGQYSNQPQHF.

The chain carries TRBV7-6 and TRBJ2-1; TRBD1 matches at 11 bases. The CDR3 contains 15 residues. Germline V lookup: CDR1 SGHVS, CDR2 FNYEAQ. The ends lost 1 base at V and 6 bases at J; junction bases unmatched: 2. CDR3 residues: CASSLGDRGSNEQFF. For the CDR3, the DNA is TGTGCCAGCAGCTTAGGGGACAGGGGGAGCAATGAGCAGTTCTTC.

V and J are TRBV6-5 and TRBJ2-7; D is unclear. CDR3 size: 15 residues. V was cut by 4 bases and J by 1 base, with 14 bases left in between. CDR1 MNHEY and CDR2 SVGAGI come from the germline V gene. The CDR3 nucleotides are TGTGCCAGCAGTTGGACGTTGAGGAGTTCCTACGAGCAGTACTTC. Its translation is CASSWTLRSSYEQYF.

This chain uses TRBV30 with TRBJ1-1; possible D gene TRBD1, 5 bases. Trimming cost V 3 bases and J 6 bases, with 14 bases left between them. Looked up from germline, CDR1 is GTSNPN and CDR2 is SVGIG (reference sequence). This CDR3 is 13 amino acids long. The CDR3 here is CAWSLPGQPEAFF. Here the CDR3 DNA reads TGTGCCTGGAGCCTACCAGGACAACCTGAAGCTTTCTTT.

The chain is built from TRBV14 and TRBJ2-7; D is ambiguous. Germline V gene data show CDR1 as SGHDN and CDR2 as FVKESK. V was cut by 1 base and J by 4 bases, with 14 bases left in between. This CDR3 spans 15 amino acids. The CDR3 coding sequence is TGTGCCAGCAGCCAAGCCCCCCCCCGTACTTACGAGCAGTACTTC. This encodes CASSQAPPRTYEQYF.

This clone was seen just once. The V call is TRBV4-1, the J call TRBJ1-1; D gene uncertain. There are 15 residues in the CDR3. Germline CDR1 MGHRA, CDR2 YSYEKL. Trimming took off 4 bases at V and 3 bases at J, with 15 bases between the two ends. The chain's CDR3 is CASSPVGIWDTEAFF. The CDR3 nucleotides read TGCGCCAGCAGCCCTGTGGGGATTTGGGACACTGAAGCTTTCTTT.